This TCR beta chain was sequenced during a study of blood T cell repertoires in COVID-19. As for the study in general: Sources were T cells, B-cell-depleted T cells, or PBMCs; the material itself was cDNA or gDNA.

Libraries were prepared by immunoSEQ multiplex PCR; TCRdb keeps only in-frame clonotypes and omits some of them. Of 130,000 or so clones in the sample, over 80% are singletons; the top ten hold over 15%. This TCR came from a man between 25 and 39 years old who had recovered from COVID-19. The source material was PBMCs or T cells enriched from blood (not recorded which).

DNA for the CDR3: TGTGCCAGCAGCCAACTCGGGGGGTTCAGTGGAAACACCATATATTTT. Translation: CASSQLGGFSGNTIYF. The chain uses TRBV3-1 (or the pseudogene TRBV3-2) and TRBJ1-3; D may be TRBD1 (5 bases). Germline loops: CDR1 LGHDT, CDR2 YNNKEL (reference sequence). The CDR3 has 16 residues. V was cut by 2 bases and J by 3 bases, with 14 bases left in between.